This passage covers 21 T cell receptor beta chains from one sample sequenced in a study of regulatory T cells in long-lasting Graves disease. Arm-PCR of CDR3 regions and iRepertoire HTBI primers were used to build TCR beta libraries. Each CDR3 protein gets one entry after TCRdb re-called the multiplex PCR reads with MiXCR. The sample has about 540,000 distinct CDR3 sequences; roughly 13% are singletons. Time point indicated: newly diagnosed GD, antithyroid drugs for less than 3 months. After RNA was extracted from PBMCs, the TCR library was made from it. These data were also filed under a second study, of T cells in Graves' hyperthyroidism and ophthalmopathy.

The sequences come from peripheral blood mononuclear cells (PBMCs), collected at new diagnosis, from a patient treated with antithyroid drugs. These TCRs come from a man aged 25 to 40 with Graves disease.

There are a few counts of this clonotype. The V and J genes are TRBV19 and TRBJ2-1, with D maybe TRBD1 (5 bases). Looked up from germline, CDR1 is LNHDA and CDR2 is SQIVND (reference sequence). Trimming removed 0 bases from V and 0 bases from J, with 9 bases in between. There are 16 residues in the CDR3. CDR3 bases: TGTGCCAGTAGTATAGATAAAGGACACTCCTACAATGAGCAGTTCTTC. Translated, it gives CASSIDKGHSYNEQFF.

This clonotype appeared a single time. A much larger clone sits a single nucleotide away, making a read error possible. The chain uses TRBV10-3 and TRBJ2-2; D may be TRBD2 (5 bases). The CDR3 contains 14 residues. Per germline, CDR1 ENHRY and CDR2 SYGVKD. V was trimmed by 10 bases and J by 6 bases, leaving 18 bases between them. CDR3 residues: CATIAGVGAGELFF. The CDR3 DNA is TGTGCCACCATCGCCGGGGTTGGCGCCGGGGAGCTGTTTTTT.

Many counts were recorded for this clonotype. V gene TRBV12-3 or TRBV12-4 combines with J gene TRBJ1-5; unclear D gene. This CDR3 has 13 amino acids. Trimming left V 6 bases short and J 4 bases short, with 10 bases between. CDR3 loop: CASSLIGNQPQHF. In nucleotides, the CDR3 is TGTGCCAGCAGCTTAATAGGAAATCAGCCCCAGCATTTT.

This clonotype was recorded at least ten times. The rearrangement uses TRBV3-1 and TRBJ2-3; no clear D gene. CDR1 is LGHDT and CDR2 is YNNKEL in the germline V gene (reference sequence). Trimming took off 4 bases at V and 1 base at J, with 12 bases between the two ends. The CDR3 runs to 15 residues. The CDR3 protein is CASSLTIAGTDTQYF. The CDR3 DNA reads as TGTGCCAGCAGCCTCACTATAGCTGGCACAGATACGCAGTATTTT.

V gene TRBV5-1 combines with J gene TRBJ2-5; D may match TRBD1 or TRBD2 (5 bases each). The CDR3 length is 15 residues. Germline CDR1 is SGHRS and CDR2 is YFSETQ. Trimming stripped 3 bases from V and 4 bases from J, with 16 bases between. The CDR3 region is CASSSSRGRVETQYF. The CDR3 region has the DNA TGCGCCAGCAGCTCTTCACGGGGCAGGGTAGAGACCCAGTACTTC.

This clonotype was found once. CDR3 DNA sequence: TGCGCCAGCAGCTTGACAGGGGAAGTGAACACCGGGGAGCTGTTTTTT. Translation: CASSLTGEVNTGELFF. V is TRBV5-1 and J is TRBJ2-2, with 7 bases that match TRBD1. The germline V gene has CDR1 SGHRS and CDR2 YFSETQ. CDR3 length: 16 residues. Trimming removed 1 base from V and 1 base from J; junction bases left unmatched: 4.

With regard to this clonotype: One junction end disagrees with the germline gene, perhaps due to a read error. The chain couples TRBV14 to TRBJ1-1; no definite D call. CDR1 SGHDN and CDR2 FVKESK come from the germline V gene. The CDR3 spans 13 residues. CDR3 DNA: TGTGCCAGCAGCCAAGATCTGAACACTGAAACTTTCTTT. Translated: CASSQDLNTETFF.

This clonotype was counted between two and nine times. V usage is TRBV4-2 and J usage is TRBJ2-5, with 7 bases matching TRBD2. The length of the CDR3 is 16 residues. Germline loops: CDR1 LGHNA, CDR2 YNFKEQ. J was trimmed by 1 base and V by 1 base; bases with no gene match: 6. The CDR3 reads CASSQVSGRPQETQYF. DNA of the CDR3: TGTGCCAGCAGCCAAGTTAGCGGGCGGCCCCAAGAGACCCAGTACTTC.

J is TRBJ2-3 and V is TRBV20-1; no definite D call. The CDR3 runs to 13 residues. Germline CDR1 and CDR2: DFQATT and SNEGSKA (reference sequence). Trimming shortened V by 0 bases and J by 4 bases, and 8 bases separated the two germline ends. The CDR3 reads CSARDPPPDTQYF. The CDR3 DNA follows: TGCAGTGCTAGAGATCCCCCCCCAGATACGCAGTATTTT.

This chain joins TRBV29-1 and TRBJ2-2; 10 bases map to TRBD1. CDR1 is SQVTM, CDR2 ANQGSEA, per germline. With V trimmed by 6 bases and J by 0 bases, 4 bases remained unmatched. The CDR3 is 15 amino acids. CDR3 DNA: TGCAGCGTAGCCGGGACAGGGGCGAACACCGGGGAGCTGTTTTTT. This translates into CSVAGTGANTGELFF.

At least ten counts were recorded for this clonotype. Here the CDR3 DNA reads TGTGCCACCAGAAATCGTAAGATCGATGAGCAGTTCTTC. This sequence encodes CATRNRKIDEQFF. The chain recombines TRBV24-1 with TRBJ2-1; no clear D. V dropped 7 bases and J dropped 8 bases, with 14 bases sitting between them. This CDR3 is built from 13 residues. The germline V gene has CDR1 KGHDR and CDR2 SFDVKD.

At least ten counts were recorded for this clonotype. V and J are TRBV2 and TRBJ1-2; D not certain. The CDR3 covers 11 residues. Per the germline V gene, CDR1 is SNHLY and CDR2 is FYNNEI. V was pared by 8 bases and J by 5 bases, with 9 bases between. CDR3 in amino acids: CASPRTYGYTF. CDR3 DNA: TGTGCCAGCCCCCGAACGTATGGCTACACCTTC.

This clonotype was seen many times. The rearrangement links TRBV5-1 to TRBJ2-7; 10 bases map to TRBD1. After removal of 1 base from V and 6 bases from J, the junction contained 4 bases not matched to a gene. The V gene's germline CDR1 is SGHRS and CDR2 YFSETQ. The CDR3 is 14 residues long. The CDR3 loop reads CASSLTGQGSEQYF. CDR3 sequence (DNA): TGCGCCAGCAGCTTGACGGGACAGGGGTCCGAGCAGTACTTC.

This clonotype was observed many times. The chain combines TRBV7-2 with TRBJ2-3; TRBD2 aligns across 10 bases. V gave up 5 bases and J gave up 4 bases; unmatched junction bases: 6. Germline-derived CDR1 and CDR2 are SGHTA and FQGNSA. CDR3 length equals 15 residues. The CDR3, as DNA: TGTGCCAGCAGCCCTAGCGGGAGTAGGGCAGATACGCAGTATTTT. Translation: CASSPSGSRADTQYF.

The chain recombines TRBV6-5 with TRBJ2-7; D is ambiguous. The CDR3 totals 13 residues. V dropped 2 bases and J dropped 2 bases, with 7 bases sitting between them. Germline CDR1 reads MNHEY; CDR2 reads SVGAGI. The CDR3 nucleotides are TGTGCCAGCAGTTACGGGTTCCCCTACGAGCAGTACTTC. This gives the protein CASSYGFPYEQYF.

This clonotype was seen ten or more times. This chain uses TRBV2 with TRBJ2-1, with 7 nucleotides matching TRBD1. J lost 4 bases, V lost 6 bases, and 6 bases had no gene match. The CDR3 length is 14 residues. Germline V CDR1 and CDR2: SNHLY, FYNNEI. In DNA, the CDR3 is TGTGCCAGCAGATACGGGACAGCTTACAATGAGCAGTTCTTC. It is translated as CASRYGTAYNEQFF.

This chain uses TRBV20-1 with TRBJ1-6; no firm D call. The V gene lost 8 bases and the J gene lost 0 bases, with 11 bases spanning the gap. From germline, CDR1 is DFQATT and CDR2 SNEGSKA (reference sequence). This CDR3 spans 14 amino acids. The CDR3 sequence is CSPEDSSYNSPLHF. The DNA of the CDR3 is TGCAGTCCCGAAGATAGCTCCTATAATTCACCCCTCCACTTT.

This clonotype was recorded at least ten times. The chain couples TRBV29-1 to TRBJ2-1, with TRBD2 matching 11 bases. Germline loops: CDR1 SQVTM, CDR2 ANQGSEA. Trimming at V came to 1 base and at J to 7 bases, leaving 6 bases not matched to a gene. CDR3 size: 15 residues. The CDR3 DNA reads TGCAGCGTTGAAGCTGGGACTAGCGGAGGGAATGAGCAGTTCTTC. Translation: CSVEAGTSGGNEQFF.

This clonotype was observed at least ten times. This may come from a read error, since a much larger clone is one base off. The V call is TRBV3-1, the J call TRBJ2-7; D not resolved. Germline V lookup: CDR1 LGHDT, CDR2 YNNKEL (reference sequence). The length of the CDR3 is 13 residues. DNA for the CDR3: TGTGCCTGCAGCCAAATCCCAGCCTACGAGCAGTACTTC. Protein: CACSQIPAYEQYF.

The rearrangement joins TRBV6-4 to TRBJ1-5; D call uncertain. Looked up from germline, CDR1 is MRHNA and CDR2 is SNTAGT. This CDR3 region has 13 residues. V dropped 8 bases and J dropped 2 bases, with 10 bases sitting between them. For the CDR3, the DNA is TGTGCCAGCGGATCCGGTGGCAATCAGCCCCAGCATTTT. Protein product: CASGSGGNQPQHF.

The sample holds a few counts of this clonotype. V gene TRBV18 combines with J gene TRBJ1-4; 8 positions agree with TRBD1. Germline V gene lookup returns CDR1 KGHSH and CDR2 LQKENI. The V and J ends lost 0 bases and 6 bases, in that order; junction bases with no gene match: 3. The CDR3 spans 15 residues. The CDR3 bases are TGTGCCAGCTCACCACCAGGGACAGGCTATGAAAAACTGTTTTTT. It yields the protein CASSPPGTGYEKLFF.